Following are 14 T cell receptor beta chains from one sample sequenced in a study of blood T cells in healthy people across ages. For the second PCR, which ran for about 7 to 12 cycles, a sample-barcoded 5' primer and a J-beta primer mix were used. Using its own MiXCR run on the 5' RACE reads, TCRdb lists one record per CDR3 protein. The data contain 1.5 million to 2 million distinct CDR3 sequences, 28% of them singletons. Input material: blood. Receptors were obtained from a woman aged 25 to 45 in good health.

This chain uses TRBV9 with TRBJ2-4, with 8 bases lining up with TRBD2. The CDR3 totals 14 residues. Germline V lookup: CDR1 SGDLS, CDR2 YYNGEE. Germline trimming cut 0 bases from V and 8 bases from J; bases unmatched to any gene: 4. The CDR3 spells CASSVGRGGDIQYF. CDR3 DNA sequence: TGTGCCAGCAGCGTAGGACGGGGGGGAGACATTCAGTACTTC.

Comment on this clonotype: Just one base apart from a much larger clone, this may be a read error. This chain connects TRBV12-3 or TRBV12-4 to TRBJ2-7, with D possibly matching TRBD2 (5 bases). V was clipped by 6 bases and J by 5 bases, with 14 bases between them. The CDR3 has 13 residues. CDR3 residues: CASREAVPHEQYF. Written as DNA, the CDR3 is TGTGCCAGCAGGGAGGCAGTTCCCCACGAGCAGTACTTC.

The chain joins TRBV12-3 or TRBV12-4 to TRBJ2-1; 13 bases are shared with TRBD2. This CDR3 comprises 17 residues. After removal of 8 bases from V and 6 bases from J, the junction contained 13 bases not matched to a gene. Written as DNA, the CDR3 is TGTGCCAGCGGATGGAGACCCGGACTAGCGGGGGTCAATGAGCAGTTCTTC. Protein: CASGWRPGLAGVNEQFF.

This clonotype has more than one count but fewer than ten. This chain joins TRBV28 and TRBJ2-5, with D perhaps given as TRBD1 or TRBD2 (5 bases each). Trimming cost V 7 bases and J 11 bases, with 14 bases left between them. This CDR3 spans 11 amino acids. CDR1 and CDR2 from the germline V gene are MDHEN and SYDVKM. Here the CDR3 DNA reads TGTGCCAGCAAATATGGGGGAGAGCAGTACTTC. Amino acid sequence: CASKYGGEQYF.

This chain uses TRBV20-1 with TRBJ2-3; no clear D. The CDR3 length is 13 residues. V was shortened by 4 bases and J by 2 bases, with 10 bases between the two germline ends. The germline V gene encodes CDR1 DFQATT and CDR2 SNEGSKA (reference sequence). Here the CDR3 reads CSANPEFTDTQYF. CDR3 DNA: TGCAGTGCTAATCCAGAGTTCACAGATACGCAGTATTTT.

This clonotype was counted a few times. V usage is TRBV14 and J usage is TRBJ2-6, with TRBD2 as a possible D gene (6 bases). The CDR3 sequence is 16 residues long. Trimming took off 1 base at V and 2 bases at J, with 9 bases between the two ends. The V gene's germline CDR1 is SGHDN and CDR2 FVKESK. CDR3 loop: CASSQVWGAGANVLTF. The CDR3 region has the DNA TGTGCCAGCAGCCAAGTATGGGGGGCTGGGGCCAACGTCCTGACTTTC.

This clonotype was found a few times. The chain carries TRBV7-2 and TRBJ1-2; maybe TRBD1 (5 bases). The CDR3 contains 15 residues. V dropped 1 base and J dropped 6 bases, with 15 bases sitting between them. Germline V gene lookup returns CDR1 SGHTA and CDR2 FQGNSA. The CDR3 is CASSLVPGAGNGYTF. The CDR3 DNA is TGTGCCAGCAGCTTAGTGCCCGGGGCGGGAAATGGCTACACCTTC.

This clonotype was counted at least ten times. The junction and the germline gene differ at one end; a read error may be behind it. The J gene is TRBJ2-1, the V gene TRBV5-1; D gene unclear. CDR1 is SGHRS and CDR2 is YFSETQ in the germline V gene. CDR3 size: 13 residues. The CDR3 region has the DNA TGTGCCAGCAGCTTAGATAGTAGGAATGAGCAGTTCTTC. Amino acid sequence: CASSLDSRNEQFF.

CDR3 DNA sequence: TGTGCCACCAGTGATGGCGGGAATGAAAAACTGTTTTTT. Encoded protein: CATSDGGNEKLFF. The V gene is TRBV24-1, the J gene TRBJ1-4; D call uncertain. Trimming shortened V by 3 bases and J by 5 bases, and 6 bases separated the two germline ends. CDR3 length: 13 residues. The germline V gene has CDR1 KGHDR and CDR2 SFDVKD.

This clonotype was seen a handful of times. In nucleotides, the CDR3 is TGTGCCAGCAGCTTACAGGGGAAGAGCTCCTACGAGCAGTACTTC. It translates to CASSLQGKSSYEQYF. The rearrangement joins TRBV6-2 or TRBV6-3 to TRBJ2-7; TRBD1 matches 7 bases. V was pared by 6 bases and J by 0 bases, with 8 bases of the junction left unmatched. CDR3 length: 15 residues. Germline V gives CDR1 MNHEY, CDR2 SVGEGT.

CDR3 sequence (DNA): TGTGCCAGTACCTCACAGGGGGCGTACAATGAGCAGTTCTTC. Its protein product is CASTSQGAYNEQFF. This rearrangement joins TRBV6-2 or TRBV6-3 to TRBJ2-1; TRBD1 matches at 9 bases. The CDR3 length is 14 residues. Germline V gene sequence: CDR1 MNHEY, CDR2 SVGEGT. Losses at the gene ends were 9 bases for V and 4 bases for J; bases not matched to a gene: 7.

A remark on this clonotype: A much larger clone sits a single nucleotide away, making a read error possible. The genes are TRBV6-1 and TRBJ2-1, with a tentative D call TRBD2 (5 bases). Gene TRBJ2-7 matches the end of the DNA better, so the J call may be wrong. Germline loops: CDR1 MNHNS, CDR2 SASEGT. This CDR3 region has 17 residues. CDR3 bases: TGTGCCAGCAGCCCTAGAGACGGGGTAAGCTCCTACAATGAGCAGTACTTC. It translates to CASSPRDGVSSYNEQYF.

This clonotype was detected only once. Relative to the germline gene, one junction end is altered; a read error may explain this. This chain uses TRBV29-1 with TRBJ2-7, with D perhaps being TRBD1 or TRBD2 (5 bases each). This CDR3 spans 14 amino acids. The germline CDR1 and CDR2 sequences are SQVTM and ANQGSEA. The CDR3, as DNA: TGCGGCGTGGAGGAATACAGGTCCGGTGACGAGCAGTACTTC. Its translation: CGVEEYRSGDEQYF.

In its sample, this clonotype was seen a few times. J is TRBJ2-7 and V is TRBV27; 16 nucleotides line up with TRBD2. The V gene end was trimmed by 5 bases and the J gene end by 4 bases; junction bases not matched to a gene: 8. The CDR3 length is 17 residues. Per the germline V gene, CDR1 is MNHEY and CDR2 is SMNVEV (reference sequence). This CDR3 is CASSPTGLAGGRYEQYF. The CDR3 region has the DNA TGTGCCAGCAGTCCCACGGGACTAGCGGGAGGGAGGTACGAGCAGTACTTC.